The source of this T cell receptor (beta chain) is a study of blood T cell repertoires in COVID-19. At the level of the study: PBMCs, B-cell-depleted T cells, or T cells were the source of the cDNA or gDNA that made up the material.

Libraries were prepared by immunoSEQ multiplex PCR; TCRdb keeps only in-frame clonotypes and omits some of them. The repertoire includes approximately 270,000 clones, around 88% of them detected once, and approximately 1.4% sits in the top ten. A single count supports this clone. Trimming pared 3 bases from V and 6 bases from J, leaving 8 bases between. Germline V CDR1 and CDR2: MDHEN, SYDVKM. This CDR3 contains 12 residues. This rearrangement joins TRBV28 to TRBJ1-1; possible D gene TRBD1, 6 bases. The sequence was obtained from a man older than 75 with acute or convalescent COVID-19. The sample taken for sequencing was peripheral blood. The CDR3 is CASSLGAPEAFF. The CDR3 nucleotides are TGTGCCAGCAGTTTGGGGGCCCCTGAAGCTTTCTTT.